This passage covers 3 T cell receptor beta chains from one sample sequenced in a study of cytomegalovirus exposure and HLA in healthy donors. The primer mix had 60 Vbeta and 13 Jbeta primers. The assay was immunoSEQ multiplex PCR, and TCRdb's table has in-frame clones only and misses some. This sample's table reports 50,000 to 70,000 clones. What was sequenced was PBMCs. The receptor source for this set is a man in his fifties or sixties in good health and CMV-seropositive.

The genes are TRBV18 and TRBJ2-1; maybe TRBD1 (5 bases). This CDR3 is 12 amino acids long. Germline-derived CDR1 and CDR2 are KGHSH and LQKENI. V was cut by 2 bases and J by 7 bases, with 6 bases left in between. The DNA for the CDR3 is TGTGCCAGCTCACCAGCAGGGAATGAGCAGTTCTTC. As protein: CASSPAGNEQFF.

This chain links TRBV18 with TRBJ1-1; a possible D gene is TRBD1 (5 bases). CDR3 length: 14 amino acids. Trimming took off 1 base at V and 5 bases at J, with 11 bases between the two ends. Germline-derived CDR1 and CDR2 are KGHSH and LQKENI. CDR3 sequence reads: CASSPRVGQTEAFF. The DNA of the CDR3 is TGTGCCAGCTCACCACGCGTGGGGCAAACTGAAGCTTTCTTT.

The chain recombines TRBV6-5 with TRBJ2-3, with 7 nucleotides matching TRBD2. This CDR3 has 14 residues. J gave up 4 bases and V 4 bases, and 5 bases lay outside the gene matches. The germline V gene has CDR1 MNHEY and CDR2 SVGAGI. The CDR3 DNA sequence: TGTGCCAGCAGTTCACTAGCGAGGGCAGATACGCAGTATTTT. As protein: CASSSLARADTQYF.